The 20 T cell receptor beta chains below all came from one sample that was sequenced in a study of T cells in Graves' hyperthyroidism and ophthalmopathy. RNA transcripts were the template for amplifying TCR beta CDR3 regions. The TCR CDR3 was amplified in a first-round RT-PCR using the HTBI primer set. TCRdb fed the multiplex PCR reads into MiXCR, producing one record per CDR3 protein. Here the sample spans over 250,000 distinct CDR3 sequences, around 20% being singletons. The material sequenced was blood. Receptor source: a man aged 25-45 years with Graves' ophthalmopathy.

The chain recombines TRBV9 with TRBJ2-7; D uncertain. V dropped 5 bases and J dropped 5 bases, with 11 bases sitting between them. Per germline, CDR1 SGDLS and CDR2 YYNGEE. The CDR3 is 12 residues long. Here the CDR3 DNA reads TGTGCCAGCAGTCAGTTTCGTAACGAGCAGTACTTC. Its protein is CASSQFRNEQYF.

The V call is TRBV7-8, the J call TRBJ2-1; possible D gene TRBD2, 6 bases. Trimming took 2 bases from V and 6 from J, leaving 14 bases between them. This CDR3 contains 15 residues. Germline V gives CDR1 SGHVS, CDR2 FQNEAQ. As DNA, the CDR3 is TGTGCCAGCAGCTTAATAGCGGAACAAGTCAATGAGCAGTTCTTC. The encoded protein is CASSLIAEQVNEQFF.

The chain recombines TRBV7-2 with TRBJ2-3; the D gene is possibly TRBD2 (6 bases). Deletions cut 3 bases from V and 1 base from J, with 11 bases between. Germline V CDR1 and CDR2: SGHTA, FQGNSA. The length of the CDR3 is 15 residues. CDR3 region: CASSFVTGGTDTQYF. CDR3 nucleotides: TGTGCCAGCAGCTTCGTTACGGGAGGCACAGATACGCAGTATTTT. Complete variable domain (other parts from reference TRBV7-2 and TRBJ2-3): GAGVSQSPSNKVTEKGKDVELRCDPISGHTALYWYRQSLGQGLEFLIYFQGNSAPDKSGLPSDRFSAERTGGSVSTLTIQRTQQEDSAVYLCASSFVTGGTDTQYFGPGTRLTVL.

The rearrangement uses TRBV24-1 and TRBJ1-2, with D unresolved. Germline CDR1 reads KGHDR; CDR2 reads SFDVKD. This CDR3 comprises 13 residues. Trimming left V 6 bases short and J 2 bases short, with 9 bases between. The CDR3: CATSQGRNYGYTF. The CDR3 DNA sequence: TGTGCCACCAGTCAAGGCCGGAACTATGGCTACACCTTC.

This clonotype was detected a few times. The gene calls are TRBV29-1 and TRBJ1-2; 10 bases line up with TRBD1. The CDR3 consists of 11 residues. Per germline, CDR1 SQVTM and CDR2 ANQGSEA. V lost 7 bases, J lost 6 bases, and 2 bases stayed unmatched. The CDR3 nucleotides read TGCAGCGCCGGGACAGGGGATGGCTACACCTTC. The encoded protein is CSAGTGDGYTF.

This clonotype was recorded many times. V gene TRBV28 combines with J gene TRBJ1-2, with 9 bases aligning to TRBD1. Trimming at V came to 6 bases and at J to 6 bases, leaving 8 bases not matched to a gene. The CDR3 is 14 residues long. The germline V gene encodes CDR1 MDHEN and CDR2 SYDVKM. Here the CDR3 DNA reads TGTGCCAGCAGCTACGGACAGGGGAAGAATGGCTACACCTTC. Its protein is CASSYGQGKNGYTF.

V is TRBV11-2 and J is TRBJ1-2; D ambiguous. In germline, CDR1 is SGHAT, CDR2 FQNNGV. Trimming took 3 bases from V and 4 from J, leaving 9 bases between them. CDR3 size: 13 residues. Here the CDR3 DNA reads TGTGCCAGCAGCTTTTCCCTCGGCTATGGCTACACCTTC. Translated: CASSFSLGYGYTF. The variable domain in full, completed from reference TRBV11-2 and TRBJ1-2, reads EAGVAQSPRYKIIEKRQSVAFWCNPISGHATLYWYQQILGQGPKLLIQFQNNGVVDDSQLPKDRFSAERLKGVDSTLKIQPAKLEDSAVYLCASSFSLGYGYTFGSGTRLTVV.

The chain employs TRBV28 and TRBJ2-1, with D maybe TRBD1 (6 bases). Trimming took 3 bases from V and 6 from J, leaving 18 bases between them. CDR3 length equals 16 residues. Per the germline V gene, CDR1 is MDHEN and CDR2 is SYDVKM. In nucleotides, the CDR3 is TGTGCCAGCAGTTTCAGCCAATCTACAGGGTCCAATGAGCAGTTCTTC. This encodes CASSFSQSTGSNEQFF.

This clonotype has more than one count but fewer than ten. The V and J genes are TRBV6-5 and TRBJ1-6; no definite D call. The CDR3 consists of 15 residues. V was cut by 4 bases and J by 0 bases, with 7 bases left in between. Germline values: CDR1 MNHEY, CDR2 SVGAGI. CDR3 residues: CASSWESSYNSPLHF. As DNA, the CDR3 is TGTGCCAGCAGTTGGGAGAGCTCCTATAATTCACCCCTCCACTTT.

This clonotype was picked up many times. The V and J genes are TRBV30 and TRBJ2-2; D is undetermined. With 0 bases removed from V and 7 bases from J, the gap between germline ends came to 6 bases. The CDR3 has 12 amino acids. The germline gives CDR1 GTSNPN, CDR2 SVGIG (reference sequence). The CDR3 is CAWSVLGGELFF. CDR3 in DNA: TGTGCCTGGAGTGTACTTGGCGGGGAGCTGTTTTTT.

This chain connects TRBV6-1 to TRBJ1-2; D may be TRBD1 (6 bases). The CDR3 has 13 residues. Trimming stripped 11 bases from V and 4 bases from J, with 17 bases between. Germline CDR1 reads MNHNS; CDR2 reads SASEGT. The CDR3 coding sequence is TGTGCCGCCACGGGCAGGGGAGGCTATGGCTACACCTTC. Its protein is CAATGRGGYGYTF.

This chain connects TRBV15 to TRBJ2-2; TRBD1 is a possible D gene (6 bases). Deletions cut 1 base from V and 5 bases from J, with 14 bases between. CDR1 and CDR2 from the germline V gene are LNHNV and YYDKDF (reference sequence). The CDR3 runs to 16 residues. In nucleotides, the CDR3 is TGTGCCACCAGCAGAGTCCCTGGGGGCAGGACCGGGGAGCTGTTTTTT. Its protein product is CATSRVPGGRTGELFF.

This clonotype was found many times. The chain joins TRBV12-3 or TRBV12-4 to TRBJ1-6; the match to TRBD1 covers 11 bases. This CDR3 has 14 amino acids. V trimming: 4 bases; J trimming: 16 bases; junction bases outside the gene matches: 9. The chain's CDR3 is CASSSGQGAATLHF. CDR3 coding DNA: TGTGCCAGCAGTTCCGGACAGGGGGCCGCAACGCTCCACTTT.

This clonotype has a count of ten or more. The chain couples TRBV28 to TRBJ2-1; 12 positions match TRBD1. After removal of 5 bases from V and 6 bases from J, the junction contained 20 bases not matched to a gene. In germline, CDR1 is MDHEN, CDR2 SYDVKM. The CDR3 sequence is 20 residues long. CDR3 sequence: CASSPRLGQGARIFVNEQFF. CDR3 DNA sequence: TGTGCCAGCAGTCCCCGCCTGGGACAGGGGGCTAGGATTTTTGTCAATGAGCAGTTCTTC. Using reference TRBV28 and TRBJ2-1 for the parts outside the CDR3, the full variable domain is DVKVTQSSRYLVKRTGEKVFLECVQDMDHENMFWYRQDPGLGLRLIYFSYDVKMKEKGDIPEGYSVSREKKERFSLILESASTNQTSMYLCASSPRLGQGARIFVNEQFFGPGTRLTVL.

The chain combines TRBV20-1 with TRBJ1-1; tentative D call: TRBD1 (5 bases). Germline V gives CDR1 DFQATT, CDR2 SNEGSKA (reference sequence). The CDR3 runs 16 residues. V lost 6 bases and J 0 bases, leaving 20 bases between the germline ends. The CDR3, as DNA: TGCAGTGCCCCCGGGGGGTCGGGGAGGATGAACACTGAAGCTTTCTTT. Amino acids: CSAPGGSGRMNTEAFF.

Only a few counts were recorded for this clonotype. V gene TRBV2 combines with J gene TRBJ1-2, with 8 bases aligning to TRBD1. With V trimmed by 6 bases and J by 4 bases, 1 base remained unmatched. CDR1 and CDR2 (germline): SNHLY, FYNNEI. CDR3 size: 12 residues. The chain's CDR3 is CASRTGAYGYTF. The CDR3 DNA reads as TGTGCCAGCAGGACAGGGGCCTATGGCTACACCTTC.

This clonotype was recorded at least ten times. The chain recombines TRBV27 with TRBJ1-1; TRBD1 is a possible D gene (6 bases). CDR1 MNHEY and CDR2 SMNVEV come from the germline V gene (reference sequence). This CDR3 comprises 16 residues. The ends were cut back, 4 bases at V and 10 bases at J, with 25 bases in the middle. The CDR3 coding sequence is TGTGCCAGCAGTTCCGTATCGGGGGGGCGTCAGAAACGAGCTTTCTTT. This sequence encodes CASSSVSGGRQKRAFF.

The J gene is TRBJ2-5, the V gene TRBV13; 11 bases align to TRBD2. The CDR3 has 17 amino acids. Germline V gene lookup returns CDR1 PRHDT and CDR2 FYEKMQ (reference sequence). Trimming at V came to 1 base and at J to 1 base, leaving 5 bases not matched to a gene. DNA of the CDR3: TGTGCCAGCAGCTTAGCTAGCGGGAGGACCCTCCAAGAGACCCAGTACTTC. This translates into CASSLASGRTLQETQYF.

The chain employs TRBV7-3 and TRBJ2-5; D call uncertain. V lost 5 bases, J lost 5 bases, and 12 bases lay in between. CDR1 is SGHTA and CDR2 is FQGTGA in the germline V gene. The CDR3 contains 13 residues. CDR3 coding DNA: TGTGCCAGCAGCCCCTCCGGGCGGGAGACCCAGTACTTC. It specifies CASSPSGRETQYF.

The CDR3 sequence is CASSVSEGYREKLFF. The CDR3 region has the DNA TGTGCCAGCAGCGTAAGCGAAGGTTATCGTGAAAAACTGTTTTTT. V is TRBV9 and J is TRBJ1-4; D is ambiguous. The V gene lost 1 base and the J gene lost 7 bases, with 14 bases spanning the gap. The CDR3 length is 15 residues. Germline CDR1 is SGDLS and CDR2 is YYNGEE.